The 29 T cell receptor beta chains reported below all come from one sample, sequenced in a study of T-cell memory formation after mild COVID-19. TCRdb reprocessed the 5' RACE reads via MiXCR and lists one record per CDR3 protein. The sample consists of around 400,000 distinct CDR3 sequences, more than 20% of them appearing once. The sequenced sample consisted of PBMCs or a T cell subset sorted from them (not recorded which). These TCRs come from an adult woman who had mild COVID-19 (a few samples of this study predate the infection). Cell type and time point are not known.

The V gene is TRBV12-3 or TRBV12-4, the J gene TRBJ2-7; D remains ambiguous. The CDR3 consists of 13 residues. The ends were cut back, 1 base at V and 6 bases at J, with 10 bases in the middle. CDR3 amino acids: CASSLGSLAEQYF. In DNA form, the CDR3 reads TGTGCCAGCAGTTTAGGCTCTTTGGCCGAGCAGTACTTC.

DNA of the CDR3: TGTGCCAGAGGTACCTATGGCTACACCTTC. Its protein product is CARGTYGYTF. The chain carries TRBV21-1 and TRBJ1-2. TRBV21-1 is labeled a pseudogene. The CDR3 has 10 residues.

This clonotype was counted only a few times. DNA of the CDR3: TGCAGTGCTAGAGATGACAGGTTAATAACCTTC. Protein product: CSARDDRLITF. The gene calls are TRBV20-1 and TRBJ1-2; weak D call: TRBD1 (6 bases). Trimming shortened V by 0 bases and J by 14 bases, and 13 bases separated the two germline ends. The CDR3 loop spans 11 amino acids. In germline, CDR1 is DFQATT, CDR2 SNEGSKA (reference sequence).

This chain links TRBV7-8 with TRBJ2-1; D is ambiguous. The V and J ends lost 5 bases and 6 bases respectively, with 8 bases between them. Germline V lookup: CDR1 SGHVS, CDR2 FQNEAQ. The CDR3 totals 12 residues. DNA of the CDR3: TGTGCCAGCAGCCCGTATACCAATGAGCAGTTCTTC. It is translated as CASSPYTNEQFF.

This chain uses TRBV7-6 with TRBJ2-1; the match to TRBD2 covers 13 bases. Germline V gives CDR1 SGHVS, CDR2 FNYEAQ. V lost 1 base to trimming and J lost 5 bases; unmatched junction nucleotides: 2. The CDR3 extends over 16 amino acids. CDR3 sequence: CASSLVGLAGNNEQFF. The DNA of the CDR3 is TGTGCCAGCAGCTTAGTGGGACTAGCGGGGAACAATGAGCAGTTCTTC.

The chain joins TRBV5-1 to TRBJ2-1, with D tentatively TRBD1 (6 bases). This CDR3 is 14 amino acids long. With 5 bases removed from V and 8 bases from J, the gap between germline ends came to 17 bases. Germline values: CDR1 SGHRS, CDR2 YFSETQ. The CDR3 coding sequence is TGCGCCAGCAGACAGGGTTTGGGGCGTTATGAGCAGTTCTTC. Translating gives CASRQGLGRYEQFF. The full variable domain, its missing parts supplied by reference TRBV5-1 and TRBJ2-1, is KAGVTQTPRYLIKTRGQQVTLSCSPISGHRSVSWYQQTPGQGLQFLFEYFSETQRNKGNFPGRFSGRQFSNSRSEMNVSTLELGDSALYLCASRQGLGRYEQFFGPGTRLTVL.

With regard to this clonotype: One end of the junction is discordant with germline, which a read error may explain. The CDR3 region is CATSSFGGNEQFF. For the CDR3, the DNA is TGTGCCACCAGTTCTTTTGGAGGCAATGAGCAGTTCTTC. The rearrangement joins TRBV27 to TRBJ2-1, with D tentatively TRBD2 (5 bases). There are 13 residues in the CDR3. Germline CDR1 MNHEY, CDR2 SMNVEV (reference sequence).

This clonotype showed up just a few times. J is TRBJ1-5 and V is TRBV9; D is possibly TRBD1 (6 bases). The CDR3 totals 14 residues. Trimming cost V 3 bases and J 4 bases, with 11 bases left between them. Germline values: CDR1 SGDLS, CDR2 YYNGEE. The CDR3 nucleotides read TGTGCCAGCAGCGGGGGGCCACCTAATCAGCCCCAGCATTTT. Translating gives CASSGGPPNQPQHF.

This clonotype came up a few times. Here the CDR3 DNA reads TGCGCCAGCAGCCCCGAAGGACAGGGGGCATCCTACAATGAGCAGTTCTTC. Its translation is CASSPEGQGASYNEQFF. This chain uses TRBV4-1 with TRBJ2-1; TRBD1 matches at 11 bases. Germline V gene sequence: CDR1 MGHRA, CDR2 YSYEKL. With 4 bases clipped from V and 1 base from J, the junction kept 6 bases outside the gene matches. CDR3 size: 17 residues.

The CDR3 DNA follows: TGTGCCAGCAGTCCCCTGCGGACAGTCTCTAATGAAAAACTGTTTTTT. Translation gives CASSPLRTVSNEKLFF. The J gene is TRBJ1-4, the V gene TRBV6-5, with D possibly being TRBD1 (6 bases). This CDR3 has 16 residues. Germline lookup yields CDR1 MNHEY and CDR2 SVGAGI. The V and J ends lost 5 bases and 3 bases respectively, with 16 bases between them.

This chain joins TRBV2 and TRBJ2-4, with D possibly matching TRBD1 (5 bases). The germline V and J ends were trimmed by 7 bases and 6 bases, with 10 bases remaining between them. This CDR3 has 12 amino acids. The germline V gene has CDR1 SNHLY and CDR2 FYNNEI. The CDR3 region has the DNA TGTGCCAGCAATGACCAGGGAAACATTCAGTACTTC. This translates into CASNDQGNIQYF. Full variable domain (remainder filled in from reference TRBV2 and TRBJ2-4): EPEVTQTPSHQVTQMGQEVILRCVPISNHLYFYWYRQILGQKVEFLVSFYNNEISEKSEIFDDQFSVERPDGSNFTLKIRSTKLEDSAMYFCASNDQGNIQYFGAGTRLSVL.

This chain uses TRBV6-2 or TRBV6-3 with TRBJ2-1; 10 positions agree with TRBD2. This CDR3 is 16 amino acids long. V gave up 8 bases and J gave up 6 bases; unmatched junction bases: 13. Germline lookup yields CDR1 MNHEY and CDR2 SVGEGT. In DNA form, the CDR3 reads TGTGCCAGCGCGTCGCTAGCGGGAGCAGCCGGCAATGAGCAGTTCTTC. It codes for CASASLAGAAGNEQFF.

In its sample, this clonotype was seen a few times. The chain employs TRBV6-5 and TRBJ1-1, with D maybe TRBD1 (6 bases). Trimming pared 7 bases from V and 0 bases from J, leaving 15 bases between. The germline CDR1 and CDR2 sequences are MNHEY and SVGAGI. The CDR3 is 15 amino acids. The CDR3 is CASTKQGIMNTEAFF. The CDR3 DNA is TGTGCCAGCACCAAACAGGGAATCATGAACACTGAAGCTTTCTTT.

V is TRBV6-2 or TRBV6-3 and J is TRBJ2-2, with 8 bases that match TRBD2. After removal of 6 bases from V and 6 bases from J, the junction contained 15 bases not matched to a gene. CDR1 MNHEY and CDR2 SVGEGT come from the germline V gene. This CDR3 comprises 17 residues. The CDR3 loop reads CASSPPRGGAVAGELFF. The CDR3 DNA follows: TGTGCCAGCAGCCCCCCCCGGGGGGGGGCAGTGGCCGGGGAGCTGTTTTTT.

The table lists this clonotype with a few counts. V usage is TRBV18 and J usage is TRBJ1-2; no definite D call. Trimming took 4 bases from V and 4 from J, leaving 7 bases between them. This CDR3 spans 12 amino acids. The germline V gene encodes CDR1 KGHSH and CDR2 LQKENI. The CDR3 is CASSRESYGYTF. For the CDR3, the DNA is TGTGCCAGCTCACGAGAATCCTATGGCTACACCTTC.

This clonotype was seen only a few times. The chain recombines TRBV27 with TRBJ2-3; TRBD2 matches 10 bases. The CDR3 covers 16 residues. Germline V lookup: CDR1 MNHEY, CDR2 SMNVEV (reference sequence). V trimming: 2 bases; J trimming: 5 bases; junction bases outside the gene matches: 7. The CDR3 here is CASSLLAGVGVDTQYF. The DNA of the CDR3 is TGTGCCAGCAGTTTACTAGCGGGGGTAGGTGTAGATACGCAGTATTTT.

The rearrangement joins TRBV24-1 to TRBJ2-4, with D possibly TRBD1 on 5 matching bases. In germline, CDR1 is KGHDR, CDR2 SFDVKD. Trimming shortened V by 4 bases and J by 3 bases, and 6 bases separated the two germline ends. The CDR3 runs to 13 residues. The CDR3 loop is CATSEGVKNIQYF. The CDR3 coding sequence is TGTGCCACCAGTGAAGGGGTCAAAAACATTCAGTACTTC.

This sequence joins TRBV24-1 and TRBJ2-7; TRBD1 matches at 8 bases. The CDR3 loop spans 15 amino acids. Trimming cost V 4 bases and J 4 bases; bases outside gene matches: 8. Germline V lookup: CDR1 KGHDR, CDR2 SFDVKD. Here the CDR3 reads CATSDPRDRLYEQYF. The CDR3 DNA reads TGTGCCACCAGTGACCCGAGGGACAGGCTGTACGAGCAGTACTTC.

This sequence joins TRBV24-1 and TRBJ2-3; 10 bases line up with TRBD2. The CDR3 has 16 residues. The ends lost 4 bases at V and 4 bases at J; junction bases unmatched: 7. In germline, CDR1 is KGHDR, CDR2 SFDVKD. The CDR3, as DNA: TGTGCCACCAGTGAGATAGCGGGAGGTGGCTCAGATACGCAGTATTTT. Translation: CATSEIAGGGSDTQYF.

CDR3: CASSVSGSDTGELFF. The CDR3 region has the DNA TGTGCCAGCAGTGTTTCGGGTTCGGACACCGGGGAGCTGTTTTTT. The chain carries TRBV6-4 and TRBJ2-2; D remains ambiguous. Germline CDR1 reads MRHNA; CDR2 reads SNTAGT. This CDR3 region has 15 residues. The ends were cut back, 4 bases at V and 3 bases at J, with 12 bases in the middle.

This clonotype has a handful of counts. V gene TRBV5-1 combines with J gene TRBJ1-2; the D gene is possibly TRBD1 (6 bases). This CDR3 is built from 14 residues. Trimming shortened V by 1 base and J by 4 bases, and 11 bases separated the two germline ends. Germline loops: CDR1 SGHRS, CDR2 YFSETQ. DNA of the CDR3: TGCGCCAGCAGCTTGTTCGGGACACCCTATGGCTACACCTTC. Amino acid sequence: CASSLFGTPYGYTF.

The CDR3: CASSLGTYTEAFF. CDR3 nucleotide sequence: TGTGCCAGCAGCCTCGGGACATACACTGAAGCTTTCTTT. The genes are TRBV7-6 and TRBJ1-1; a weak D match, TRBD1 (6 bases). The CDR3 runs 13 residues. Between the trimmed V and J ends, which lost 5 bases and 3 bases, there was a span of 10 bases. Looked up from germline, CDR1 is SGHVS and CDR2 is FNYEAQ.

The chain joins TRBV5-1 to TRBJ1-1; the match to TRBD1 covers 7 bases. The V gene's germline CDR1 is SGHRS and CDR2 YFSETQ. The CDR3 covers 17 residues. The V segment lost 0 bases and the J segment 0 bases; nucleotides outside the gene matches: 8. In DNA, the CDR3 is TGCGCCAGCAGCTTGGAGGGGGCTGGGACTATGAACACTGAAGCTTTCTTT. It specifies CASSLEGAGTMNTEAFF.

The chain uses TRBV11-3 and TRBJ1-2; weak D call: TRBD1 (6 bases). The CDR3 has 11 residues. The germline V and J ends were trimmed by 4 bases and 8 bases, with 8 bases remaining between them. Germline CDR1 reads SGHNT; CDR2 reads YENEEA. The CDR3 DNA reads TGTGCCAGCAGCTCCGACAGGGGCTACACCTTC. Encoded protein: CASSSDRGYTF.

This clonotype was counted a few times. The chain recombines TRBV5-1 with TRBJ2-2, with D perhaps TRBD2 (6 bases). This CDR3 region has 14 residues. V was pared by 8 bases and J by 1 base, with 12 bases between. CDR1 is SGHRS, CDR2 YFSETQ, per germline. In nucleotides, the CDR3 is TGCGCCAGTCGGGGGACGGGGAACACCGGGGAGCTGTTTTTT. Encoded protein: CASRGTGNTGELFF.

The CDR3 nucleotides read TGTGCCACCAGTGTTGGCTCCACAGATACGCAGTATTTT. Its protein product is CATSVGSTDTQYF. This sequence joins TRBV24-1 and TRBJ2-3; D not resolved. V was trimmed by 5 bases and J by 2 bases, leaving 7 bases between them. The CDR3 consists of 13 residues. CDR1 and CDR2 from the germline V gene are KGHDR and SFDVKD.

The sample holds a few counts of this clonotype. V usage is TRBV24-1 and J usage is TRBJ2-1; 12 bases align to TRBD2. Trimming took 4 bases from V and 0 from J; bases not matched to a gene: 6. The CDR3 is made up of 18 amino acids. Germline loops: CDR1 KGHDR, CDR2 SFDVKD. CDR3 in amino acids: CATSDQLAGGSSYNEQFF. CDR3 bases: TGTGCCACCAGTGACCAGCTAGCGGGGGGGAGCTCCTACAATGAGCAGTTCTTC.

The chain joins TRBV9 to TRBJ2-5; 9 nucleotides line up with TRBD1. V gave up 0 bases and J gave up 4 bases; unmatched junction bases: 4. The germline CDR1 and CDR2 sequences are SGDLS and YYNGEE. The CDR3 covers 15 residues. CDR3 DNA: TGTGCCAGCAGCGTAGGACAGGGGGTAGGAGAGACCCAGTACTTC. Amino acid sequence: CASSVGQGVGETQYF.

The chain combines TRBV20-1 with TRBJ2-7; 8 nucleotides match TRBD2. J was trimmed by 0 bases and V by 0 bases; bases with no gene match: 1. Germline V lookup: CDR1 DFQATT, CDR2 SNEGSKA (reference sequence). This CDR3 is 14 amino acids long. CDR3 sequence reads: CSARELAGSYEQYF. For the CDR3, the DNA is TGCAGTGCTAGAGAGCTAGCGGGCTCCTACGAGCAGTACTTC.